These T cell receptor beta chains were read from a single sample in a study of Ad26.COV2.S vaccination and SARS-CoV-2 variants. Here immunoSEQ multiplex PCR was the method, and the copy in TCRdb shows in-frame clones only, minus some. The table has about 97,000 clones, over 60% seen once; the top ten hold 17%. The input for sequencing was peripheral blood, taken after recovery from COVID-19. Receptor source: a human donor who had recovered from COVID-19. The CDR3 runs from the conserved cysteine through the conserved F or W. Each record gives: J gene, D gene, clone size, V gene, CDR3 protein, CDR3 DNA. D genes are given only for firm matches. The listing skips clone size in some rows; elsewhere it reads once, few, many or a size class.

TRBJ1-1 | NA | NA | TRBV30 | CAFQGNTEAFF | TGTGCCTTCCAGGGAAACACTGAAGCTTTCTTT
TRBJ1-6 | NA | few | TRBV9 | CASSPGPWSYNSPLHF | TGTGCCAGCAGCCCCGGACCCTGGTCCTATAATTCACCCCTCCACTTT
TRBJ2-3 | TRBD1 | NA | TRBV5-1 | CASSLEDRGTDTQYF | TGCGCCAGCAGCTTGGAGGACAGGGGCACAGATACGCAGTATTTT
TRBJ1-4 | NA | NA | TRBV30 | CAWSVAGIGEKLFF | TGTGCCTGGAGTGTCGCAGGGATTGGTGAAAAACTGTTTTTT
TRBJ1-1 | NA | NA | TRBV21-1 | CASSKQRGTGTEAFF | TGTGCCAGCAGCAAACAAAGGGGTACCGGCACTGAAGCTTTCTTT
TRBJ1-5 | NA | once | TRBV29-1 | CSVVIGQPGGPQHF | TGCAGCGTTGTAATAGGGCAGCCTGGGGGGCCCCAGCATTTT
TRBJ2-5 | TRBD2 | NA | TRBV27 | CASSFRWLAGKETQYF | TGTGCCAGCAGTTTTCGATGGCTAGCGGGGAAAGAGACCCAGTACTTC
TRBJ2-2 | NA | NA | TRBV7-9 | CASSSRVSENTGELFF | TGTGCCAGCAGCTCCCGGGTCTCCGAAAACACCGGGGAGCTGTTTTTT
TRBJ2-5 | NA | medium-sized | TRBV7-9 | CASSPLGGQETQYF | TGTGCCAGCAGCCCCCTCGGCGGTCAAGAGACCCAGTACTTC
TRBJ2-7 | NA | once | TRBV28 | CATRTRNRDLYEQYF | TGTGCCACCCGCACACGCAACAGGGATCTCTACGAGCAGTACTTC
TRBJ1-3 | NA | NA | TRBV6-2/TRBV6-3 | CASSLQNSGNTIYF | TGTGCCAGCAGTTTGCAGAATTCTGGAAACACCATATATTTT
TRBJ2-5 | NA | NA | TRBV20-1 | CSASILSWQAEQETQYF | TGCAGTGCTAGTATCTTGTCCTGGCAGGCTGAACAAGAGACCCAGTACTTC
TRBJ1-1 | NA | NA | TRBV10-1 | CASSEGTMNTEAFF | TGCGCCAGCAGTGAAGGAACGATGAACACTGAAGCTTTCTTT
TRBJ1-2 | NA | NA | TRBV27 | CASSLVPRGGYTF | TGTGCCAGCAGTTTGGTCCCGCGAGGAGGCTACACCTTC
TRBJ2-7 | NA | NA | TRBV24-1 | CATESADSYEQYF | TGTGCCACCGAGTCAGCAGACTCCTACGAGCAGTACTTC
TRBJ2-5 | NA | NA | TRBV30 | CAWKGRKETQYF | TGTGCCTGGAAAGGACGTAAAGAGACCCAGTACTTC
TRBJ2-3 | TRBD2 | NA | TRBV6-5 | CASSGLGLASDTQYF | TGTGCCAGCAGCGGGTTAGGACTAGCCTCAGATACGCAGTATTTT
TRBJ2-1 | NA | NA | TRBV7-2 | CASSLMDSYNEQFF | TGTGCCAGCAGCTTAATGGACAGCTACAATGAGCAGTTCTTC
TRBJ2-7 | NA | NA | TRBV5-1 | CASSLGGQLYEQYF | TGCGCCAGCAGCTTGGGTGGACAGCTTTACGAGCAGTACTTC
TRBJ1-2 | NA | NA | TRBV18 | CASSTMTENYGYTF | TGTGCCAGCTCAACAATGACAGAGAACTATGGCTACACCTTC
TRBJ1-6 | NA | NA | TRBV6-5 | CASSYTRNSPLHF | TGTGCCAGCAGTTACACTAGAAATTCACCCCTCCACTTT
TRBJ1-2 | NA | NA | TRBV4-2 | CASSQDGGGTYGYTF | TGTGCCAGCAGCCAAGATGGGGGGGGAACCTATGGCTACACCTTC
TRBJ2-2 | NA | NA | TRBV5-1 | CASSLDAVGNRGAGELFF | TGCGCCAGCAGCTTAGACGCCGTAGGGAACCGCGGCGCCGGGGAGCTGTTTTTT
TRBJ1-5 | NA | NA | TRBV2 | CASSPRLNEGGQPQHF | TGTGCCAGCAGTCCCCGGCTTAATGAGGGAGGCCAGCCCCAGCATTTT
TRBJ1-4 | NA | NA | TRBV27 | CASSLLGSGLVGNEKLFF | TGTGCCAGCAGTTTATTAGGCAGTGGCCTCGTCGGTAATGAAAAACTGTTTTTT
TRBJ2-1 | NA | NA | TRBV25-1 | CASSELLETGQFF | TGTGCCAGCAGTGAATTATTAGAGACGGGGCAGTTCTTC
TRBJ1-1 | NA | NA | TRBV12-3/TRBV12-4 | CASSLQEVTEAFF | TGTGCCAGCAGTCTTCAGGAAGTCACTGAAGCTTTCTTT
TRBJ2-5 | TRBD1 | NA | TRBV9 | CASSRDSAPDTQYF | TGTGCCAGCAGCCGGGACAGCGCCCCGGATACCCAGTACTTC
TRBJ2-3 | TRBD2 | NA | TRBV6-5 | CASFGTTTDTQYF | TGTGCCAGCTTTGGGACTACCACAGATACGCAGTATTTT
TRBJ2-7 | NA | NA | TRBV11-2 | CASSFSYEQYF | TGTGCCAGCAGCTTCTCCTACGAGCAGTACTTC
TRBJ1-2 | TRBD1 | NA | TRBV30 | CAWSEDRVYGYTF | TGTGCCTGGAGCGAGGACAGGGTATATGGCTACACCTTC
TRBJ2-1 | TRBD1 | NA | TRBV5-1 | CASSLAGTGRWNEQFF | TGCGCCAGCAGCTTGGCTGGGACAGGGAGGTGGAATGAGCAGTTCTTC
TRBJ2-3 | NA | NA | TRBV7-2 | CASSLVRGLDTQYF | TGTGCCAGCAGCTTAGTTAGGGGCCTGGATACGCAGTATTTT
TRBJ1-6 | NA | many | TRBV4-1 | CASSQGPSPLHF | TGCGCCAGCAGCCAGGGGCCTTCACCCCTCCACTTT
TRBJ1-2 | NA | NA | TRBV19 | CASSRRPGDYGYTF | TGTGCCAGTAGTCGTCGTCCCGGAGACTATGGCTACACCTTC
TRBJ2-6 | TRBD1 | NA | TRBV6-6 | CATAGQGVAGANVLTF | TGTGCCACAGCGGGACAGGGAGTGGCTGGGGCCAACGTCCTGACTTTC
TRBJ1-2 | NA | NA | TRBV7-9 | CASSFLRPGYTF | TGTGCCAGCAGCTTTCTTCGCCCCGGCTACACCTTC
TRBJ1-5 | NA | few | TRBV6-1 | CASSDLIGINQPQHF | TGTGCCAGCAGTGATTTGATAGGAATCAATCAGCCCCAGCATTTT
TRBJ2-1 | NA | NA | TRBV5-1 | CASRDTGTLNEQFF | TGCGCCAGCAGAGATACCGGCACGCTGAATGAGCAGTTCTTC
TRBJ1-1 | TRBD1 | NA | TRBV4-2 | CASSQDKTGSKAFF | TGTGCCAGCAGCCAGGATAAGACAGGGTCTAAAGCTTTCTTT
TRBJ1-1 | NA | NA | TRBV5-1 | CASSSGGTMNTEAFF | TGCGCCAGCAGCTCCGGCGGCACCATGAACACTGAAGCTTTCTTT
TRBJ1-2 | TRBD1 | once | TRBV11-2 | CASSLKGGRTGVYGYTF | TGTGCCAGCAGCTTAAAGGGGGGAAGGACAGGGGTCTATGGCTACACCTTC
TRBJ1-6 | TRBD1 | NA | TRBV6-5 | CASIKTGIDSPLHF | TGTGCCAGCATAAAGACAGGGATCGATTCACCCCTCCACTTT
TRBJ2-1 | NA | NA | TRBV19 | CASSIDRESEQFF | TGTGCCAGTAGTATAGACAGGGAATCTGAGCAGTTCTTC
TRBJ2-7 | TRBD2 | NA | TRBV30 | CAWDAPGAGGLYEQYF | TGTGCCTGGGATGCCCCAGGGGCGGGGGGACTCTACGAGCAGTACTTC
TRBJ2-5 | NA | NA | TRBV7-2 | CASSLEIRGDETQYF | TGTGCCAGCAGCTTAGAAATCAGGGGAGACGAGACCCAGTACTTC
TRBJ1-6 | NA | few | TRBV12-5 | CASSRDGNLDSPLHF | TGTGCTAGTAGCAGAGACGGGAATTTGGATTCACCCCTCCACTTT
TRBJ2-1 | NA | NA | TRBV7-2 | CASSFGPLIDEQFF | TGTGCCAGCAGCTTTGGTCCCTTGATAGATGAGCAGTTCTTC
TRBJ2-7 | NA | NA | TRBV9 | CASSVTGQNHEQYF | TGTGCCAGCAGCGTAACTGGACAGAACCACGAGCAGTACTTC
TRBJ2-7 | TRBD2 | NA | TRBV7-3 | CASSLDGGYYEQYF | TGTGCCAGCAGCTTAGACGGGGGGTACTACGAGCAGTACTTC
TRBJ2-3 | TRBD2 | NA | TRBV6-2/TRBV6-3 | CVSSAPGTSGVDTQYF | TGTGTCAGCAGTGCCCCCGGGACTAGCGGGGTAGATACGCAGTATTTT
TRBJ1-2 | TRBD1 | NA | TRBV7-9 | CASTGQNYGYTF | TGTGCCAGCACGGGACAGAACTATGGCTACACCTTC
TRBJ1-5 | NA | NA | TRBV9 | CASSVDSSNQPQHF | TGTGCCAGCAGCGTTGACAGTAGCAATCAGCCCCAGCATTTT
TRBJ1-2 | TRBD1 | NA | TRBV5-3 | CARSDRDRGGYTF | TGTGCCAGAAGCGACCGGGACAGGGGTGGCTACACCTTC
TRBJ2-3 | TRBD2 | NA | TRBV2 | CAVSSLSSGATDTQYF | TGTGCCGTATCGTCCCTTTCTAGCGGGGCTACAGATACGCAGTATTTT